The rows below give T cell receptor beta chains drawn from one sample of a study of blood T cells in healthy people across ages. TCRdb analysed the 5' RACE reads with MiXCR anew, one entry per CDR3 protein. Of about a million distinct CDR3 sequences in the sample, around 48% were seen once. The sequenced sample consisted of blood. These receptors were collected from a young man in good health. The CDR3 runs from the conserved cysteine through the conserved F or W. A clone size is listed for some rows: how often the clone was seen (once, few, many), or a class if it is expanded.

j_call cdr3_length clone_size v_call cdr3_aa
TRBJ1-1 17 . TRBV6-2/TRBV6-3 CASSYSPRGALGTEAFF
TRBJ1-5 17 . TRBV7-2 CASSLDRGLSGNQPQHF
TRBJ2-3 12 few TRBV7-2 CASSLEPGVKYF
TRBJ2-7 15 . TRBV21-1 CASSKLIGQGYEQYF
TRBJ2-3 17 few TRBV6-1 CASSESGGGASTDTQYF
TRBJ2-1 15 . TRBV27 CASSPPSGAGNEQFF
TRBJ2-3 15 few TRBV9 CASSVDGGGTDTQYF
TRBJ2-5 16 . TRBV10-3 CAISEPGLGPKETQYF
TRBJ2-5 15 . TRBV7-2 CASSLGGSGQETQYF
TRBJ2-3 13 . TRBV27 CASSPFARDTQYF
TRBJ2-1 13 many TRBV20-1 CSAWDTGSNEQFF
TRBJ1-5 15 . TRBV2 CASSEYGGSNQPQHF
TRBJ1-1 15 . TRBV7-2 CASSYTLEGNTEAFF
TRBJ1-2 14 few TRBV7-2 CASSLGENNYGYTF
TRBJ2-5 16 . TRBV4-2 CASSPGVTGNQETLYF
TRBJ2-5 18 . TRBV12-3/TRBV12-4 CASTPTGRGARNQETQYF
TRBJ2-1 14 once TRBV11-3 CASSPTGRTNERFF
TRBJ2-1 15 . TRBV25-1 CASSEYNSFGNEQFF
TRBJ2-5 13 few TRBV5-5 CASSLLGKETQYF
TRBJ2-7 12 . TRBV6-1 CVSTVSSYEQYF
TRBJ2-7 13 . TRBV11-2 CASSPQMGQGQYF